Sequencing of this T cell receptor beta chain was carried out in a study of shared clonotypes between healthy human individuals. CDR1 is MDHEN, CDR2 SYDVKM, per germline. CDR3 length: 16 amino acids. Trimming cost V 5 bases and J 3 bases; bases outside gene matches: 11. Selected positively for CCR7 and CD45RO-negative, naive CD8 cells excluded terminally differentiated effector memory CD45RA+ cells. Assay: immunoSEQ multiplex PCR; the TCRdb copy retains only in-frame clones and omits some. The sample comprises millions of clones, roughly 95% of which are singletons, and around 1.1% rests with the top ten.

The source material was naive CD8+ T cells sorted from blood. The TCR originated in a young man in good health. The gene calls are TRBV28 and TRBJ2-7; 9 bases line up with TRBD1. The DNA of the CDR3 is TGTGCCAGCAGTATGACACCGGGACAGGGTATCTACGAGCAGTACTTC. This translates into CASSMTPGQGIYEQYF.